This TCR beta chain is from a study of response to subunit inactivated influenza vaccine. Germline V CDR1 and CDR2: MNHEY, SMNVEV (reference sequence). Trimming pared 4 bases from V and 4 bases from J, leaving 10 bases between. CDR3 size: 13 residues. The study, taken as a whole, reports: That few new T cells are recruited by each seasonal influenza vaccination was the authors' suggestion.

TCRdb reprocessed the RT-PCR reads with MiXCR, giving one entry per CDR3 protein. The sample records fewer than 400,000 distinct CDR3 sequences, 20% to 25% being singletons. At least ten counts were recorded for this clonotype. Its specificity is unknown. This TCR was sampled from a man aged 45-69 years who received an inactivated influenza vaccine. Material: PBMCs from blood, obtained 21 months after vaccination. The chain uses TRBV27 and TRBJ1-1, with a weak D call TRBD1 (6 bases). CDR3 DNA: TGTGCCAGCAGTTACCAGGGGCGCACTGAAGCTTTCTTT. The encoded protein is CASSYQGRTEAFF.